These 4 T cell receptor beta chains originate from one sample sequenced in a study of cytotoxic CD8 clonotypes in ibrutinib-treated CLL. The method was immunoSEQ multiplex PCR; TCRdb's version includes in-frame clones alone and lacks a portion of them. The profile shows more than 200,000 clones, roughly 70% of them singletons. The specimen comprised PBMCs, sampled after 24 months of ibrutinib treatment. The receptors were gathered from a human donor with chronic lymphocytic leukemia.

The chain couples TRBV2 to TRBJ1-2; 11 bases match TRBD1. With V trimmed by 6 bases and J by 2 bases, 5 bases remained unmatched. This CDR3 has 15 amino acids. Germline V CDR1 and CDR2: SNHLY, FYNNEI. Here the CDR3 reads CASRDWTGGNYGYTF. Written as DNA, the CDR3 is TGTGCCAGCAGAGACTGGACAGGGGGCAACTATGGCTACACCTTC.

The rearrangement uses TRBV27 and TRBJ2-4; D is possibly TRBD1 or TRBD2 (5 bases each). V shed 10 bases and J shed 7 bases, with 23 bases lying between them. The CDR3 loop spans 15 amino acids. Germline CDR1 and CDR2: MNHEY and SMNVEV (reference sequence). The CDR3 reads CATRPAGTPRNIQYF. The CDR3 DNA reads as TGTGCCACCAGGCCCGCCGGGACGCCAAGGAACATTCAGTACTTC.

V gene TRBV29-1 combines with J gene TRBJ2-7; D call uncertain. This CDR3 is 12 amino acids long. Germline V gives CDR1 SQVTM, CDR2 ANQGSEA. The V gene lost 1 base and the J gene lost 6 bases, with 10 bases spanning the gap. The CDR3 is CSVEVKDGEQYF. CDR3 bases: TGCAGCGTTGAAGTGAAGGATGGCGAGCAGTACTTC.

On this clone: This sample also contains other DNA sequences that code for the same CDR3. This chain connects TRBV6-5 to TRBJ1-3; no firm D call. Germline CDR1 MNHEY, CDR2 SVGAGI. Trimming took 0 bases from V and 0 from J, leaving 3 bases between them. CDR3 length: 14 amino acids. CDR3: CASSYSISGNTIYF. Written as DNA, the CDR3 is TGTGCCAGCAGTTACTCGATCTCTGGAAACACCATATATTTT.